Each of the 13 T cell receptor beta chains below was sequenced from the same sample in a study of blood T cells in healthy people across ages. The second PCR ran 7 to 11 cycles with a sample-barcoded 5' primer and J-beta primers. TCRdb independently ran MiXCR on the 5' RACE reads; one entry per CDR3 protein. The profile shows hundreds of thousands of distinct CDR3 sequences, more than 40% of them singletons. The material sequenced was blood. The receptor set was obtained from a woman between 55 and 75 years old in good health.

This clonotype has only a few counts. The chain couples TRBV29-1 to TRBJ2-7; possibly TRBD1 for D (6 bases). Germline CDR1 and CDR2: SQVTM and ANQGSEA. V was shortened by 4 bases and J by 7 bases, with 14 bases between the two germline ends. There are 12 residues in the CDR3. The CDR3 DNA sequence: TGCAGCGTTGGTTCTGGGGACAATGAGCAGTACTTC. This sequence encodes CSVGSGDNEQYF.

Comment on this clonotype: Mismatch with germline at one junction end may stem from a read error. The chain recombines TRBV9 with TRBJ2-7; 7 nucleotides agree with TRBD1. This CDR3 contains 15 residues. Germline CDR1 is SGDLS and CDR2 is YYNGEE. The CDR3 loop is CAGSYSDRPSYEQYF. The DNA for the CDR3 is TGTGCCGGCAGCTACTCGGACAGGCCTTCCTACGAGCAGTACTTC.

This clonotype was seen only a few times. The CDR3 is CASRELAGGETQYF. CDR3 coding DNA: TGTGCCAGCAGGGAACTAGCGGGAGGAGAGACCCAGTACTTC. The gene calls are TRBV7-6 and TRBJ2-5; 12 bases are shared with TRBD2. CDR3 length: 14 residues. Germline values: CDR1 SGHVS, CDR2 FNYEAQ. V trimming: 6 bases; J trimming: 4 bases; junction bases outside the gene matches: 3.

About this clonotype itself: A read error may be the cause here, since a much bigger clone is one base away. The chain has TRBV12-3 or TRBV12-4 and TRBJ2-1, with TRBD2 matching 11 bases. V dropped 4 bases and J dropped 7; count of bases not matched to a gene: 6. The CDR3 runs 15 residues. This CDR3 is CASSSTSGTTNEQFF. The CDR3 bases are TGTGCCAGCAGTTCGACTAGCGGGACGACGAATGAGCAGTTCTTC.

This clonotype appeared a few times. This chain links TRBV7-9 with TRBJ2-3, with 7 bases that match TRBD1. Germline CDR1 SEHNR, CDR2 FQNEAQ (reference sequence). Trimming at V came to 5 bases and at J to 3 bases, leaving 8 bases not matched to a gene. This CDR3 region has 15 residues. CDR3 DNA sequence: TGTGCCAGCAGCGTACCGGGACAGAAAACAGATACGCAGTATTTT. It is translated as CASSVPGQKTDTQYF.

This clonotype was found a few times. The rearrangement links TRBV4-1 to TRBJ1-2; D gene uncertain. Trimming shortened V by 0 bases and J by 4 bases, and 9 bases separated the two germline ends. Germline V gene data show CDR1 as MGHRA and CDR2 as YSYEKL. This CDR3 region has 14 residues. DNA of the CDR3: TGCGCCAGCAGCCAAGAATTGGGTCTCTATGGCTACACCTTC. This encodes CASSQELGLYGYTF.

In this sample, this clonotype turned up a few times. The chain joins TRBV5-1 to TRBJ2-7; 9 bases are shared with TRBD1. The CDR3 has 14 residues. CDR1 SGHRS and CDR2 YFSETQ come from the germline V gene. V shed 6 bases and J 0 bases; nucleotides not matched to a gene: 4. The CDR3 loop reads CASTPTGGSYEQYF. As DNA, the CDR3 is TGCGCCAGCACCCCGACAGGGGGCTCCTACGAGCAGTACTTC.

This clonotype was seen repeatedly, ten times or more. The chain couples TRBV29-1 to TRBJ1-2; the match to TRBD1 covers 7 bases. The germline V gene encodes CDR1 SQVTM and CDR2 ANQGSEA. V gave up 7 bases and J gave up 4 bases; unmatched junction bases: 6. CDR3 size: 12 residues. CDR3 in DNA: TGCAGCGCCGGGGACAGCGGCTATGGCTACACCTTC. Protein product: CSAGDSGYGYTF.

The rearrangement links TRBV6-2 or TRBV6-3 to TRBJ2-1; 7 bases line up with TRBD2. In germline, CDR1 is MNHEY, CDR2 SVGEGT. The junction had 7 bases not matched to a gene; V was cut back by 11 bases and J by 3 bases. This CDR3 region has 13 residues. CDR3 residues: CAADGGFYNEQFF. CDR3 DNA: TGTGCCGCAGACGGGGGGTTCTACAATGAGCAGTTCTTC.

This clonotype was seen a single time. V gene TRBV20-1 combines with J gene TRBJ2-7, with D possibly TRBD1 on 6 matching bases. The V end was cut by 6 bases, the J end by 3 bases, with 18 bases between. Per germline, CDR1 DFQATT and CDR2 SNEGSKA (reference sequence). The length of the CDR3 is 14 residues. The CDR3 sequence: CSANTGSSGYEQYF. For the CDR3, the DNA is TGCAGTGCCAATACAGGGAGCTCGGGCTACGAGCAGTACTTC.

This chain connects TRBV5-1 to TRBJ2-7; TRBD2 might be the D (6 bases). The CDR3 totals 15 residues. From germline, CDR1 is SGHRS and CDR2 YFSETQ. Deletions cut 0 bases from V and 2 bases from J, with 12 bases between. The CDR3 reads CASSLESWRAYEQYF. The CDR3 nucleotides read TGCGCCAGCAGCTTGGAAAGCTGGAGGGCCTACGAGCAGTACTTC.

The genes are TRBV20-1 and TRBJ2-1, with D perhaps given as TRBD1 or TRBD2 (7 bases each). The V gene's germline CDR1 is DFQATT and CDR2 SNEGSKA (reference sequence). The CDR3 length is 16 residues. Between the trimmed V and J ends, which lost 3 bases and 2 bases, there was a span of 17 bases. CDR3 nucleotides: TGCAGTGCTAGCTTCAGGGGGGGAGGGGCCTACAATGAGCAGTTCTTC. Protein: CSASFRGGGAYNEQFF.

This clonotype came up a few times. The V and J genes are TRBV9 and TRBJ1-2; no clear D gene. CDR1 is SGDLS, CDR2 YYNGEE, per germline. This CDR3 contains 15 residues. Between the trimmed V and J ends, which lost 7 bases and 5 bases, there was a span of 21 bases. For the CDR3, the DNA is TGTGCCAGCGGGAAGACCGACCGTCGGTCATATGGCTACACCTTC. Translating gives CASGKTDRRSYGYTF.